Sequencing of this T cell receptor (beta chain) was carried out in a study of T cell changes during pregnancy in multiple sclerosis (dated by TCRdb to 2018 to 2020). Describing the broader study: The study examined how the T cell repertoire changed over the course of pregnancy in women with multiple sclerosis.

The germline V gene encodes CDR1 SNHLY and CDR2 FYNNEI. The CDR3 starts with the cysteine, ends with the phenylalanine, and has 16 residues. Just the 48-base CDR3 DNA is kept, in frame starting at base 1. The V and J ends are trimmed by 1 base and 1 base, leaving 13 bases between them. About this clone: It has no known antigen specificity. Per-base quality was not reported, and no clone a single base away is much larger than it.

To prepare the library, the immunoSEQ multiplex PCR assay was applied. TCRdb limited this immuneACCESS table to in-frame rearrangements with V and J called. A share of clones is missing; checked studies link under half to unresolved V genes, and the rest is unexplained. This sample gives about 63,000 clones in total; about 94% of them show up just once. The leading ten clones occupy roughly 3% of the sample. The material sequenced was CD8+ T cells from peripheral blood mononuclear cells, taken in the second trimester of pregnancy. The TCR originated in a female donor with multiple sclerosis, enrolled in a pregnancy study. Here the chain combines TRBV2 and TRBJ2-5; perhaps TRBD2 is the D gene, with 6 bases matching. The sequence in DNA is TGTGCCAGCAGTGAAGTGGGTTCGGGGGTCCAAGAGACCCAGTACTTC. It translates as CASSEVGSGVQETQYF.